The clone carrying this TCR beta chain came up a few times. The data were obtained in a study of CD8 T cells in ankylosing spondylitis. V was cut by 0 bases and J by 6 bases, with 11 bases left in between. The CDR3 loop spans 13 amino acids. The V gene's germline CDR1 is DFQATT and CDR2 SNEGSKA (reference sequence). TCRdb re-analysed the 5' RACE reads in MiXCR, keeping a single row per CDR3 protein. Of about 240,000 distinct CDR3 sequences listed, about 10% are singletons. Material for sequencing was blood, either unsorted or a sorted T cell fraction (not recorded which). This receptor was identified in a male donor with ankylosing spondylitis or in good health (not recorded which). The V gene is TRBV20-1, the J gene TRBJ1-2, with D possibly matching TRBD1 (5 bases). The CDR3 sequence: CSARDRRVDGYTF. The CDR3 bases are TGCAGTGCTAGAGATCGCAGGGTAGATGGCTACACCTTC.